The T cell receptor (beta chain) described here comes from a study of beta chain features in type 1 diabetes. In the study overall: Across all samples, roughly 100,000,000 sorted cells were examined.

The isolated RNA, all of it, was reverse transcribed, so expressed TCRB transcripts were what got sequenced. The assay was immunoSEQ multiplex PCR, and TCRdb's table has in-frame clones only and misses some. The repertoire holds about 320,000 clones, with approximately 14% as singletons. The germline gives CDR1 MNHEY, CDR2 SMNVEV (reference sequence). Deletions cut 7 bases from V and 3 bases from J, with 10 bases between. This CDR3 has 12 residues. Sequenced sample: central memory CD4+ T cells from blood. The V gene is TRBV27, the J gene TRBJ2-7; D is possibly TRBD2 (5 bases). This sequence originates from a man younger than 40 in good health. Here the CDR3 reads CASTGGGYEQYF. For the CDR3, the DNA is TGTGCCAGCACCGGAGGCGGCTACGAGCAGTACTTC.